The clone carrying this TCR beta chain was counted a few times. Its antigen is as yet unknown. This sample stems from a study of CD8+ T cells in alopecia areata. Background on the study: Tofacitinib administration to treated patients was oral, at 5 to 10 mg twice daily. General observations from the study: Clonality exceeded that of normal scalp in lesional scalp, most notably in alopecia totalis/universalis.

From alopecia areata patients, lesional scalp punch biopsies and peripheral blood were collected. Trimming cost V 5 bases and J 5 bases, with 15 bases left between them. This CDR3 is 13 amino acids long. Per germline, CDR1 SQVTM and CDR2 ANQGSEA. Extracted RNA was reverse transcribed into cDNA, the sequencing template. TCRdb keeps only in-frame clones here, not all; method: immunoSEQ multiplex PCR. The sample has approximately 100,000 clones, over 40% seen once. Sequenced material: CD4+ T cells sorted from blood. The origin of this receptor is a human donor with alopecia areata. J is TRBJ1-1 and V is TRBV29-1, with unresolved D. CDR3 coding DNA: TGCAGCGTTAGAATTTCGGCTGGGACTGAAGCTTTCTTT. Its translation: CSVRISAGTEAFF.